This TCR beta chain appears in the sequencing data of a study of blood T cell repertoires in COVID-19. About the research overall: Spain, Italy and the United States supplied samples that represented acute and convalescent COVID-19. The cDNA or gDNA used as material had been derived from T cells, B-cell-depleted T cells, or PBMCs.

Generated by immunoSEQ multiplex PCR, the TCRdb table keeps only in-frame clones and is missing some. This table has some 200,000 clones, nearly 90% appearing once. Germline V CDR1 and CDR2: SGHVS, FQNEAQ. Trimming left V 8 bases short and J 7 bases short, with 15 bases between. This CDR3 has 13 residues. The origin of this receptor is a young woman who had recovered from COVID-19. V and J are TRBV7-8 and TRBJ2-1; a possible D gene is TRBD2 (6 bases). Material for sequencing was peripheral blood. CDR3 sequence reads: CASRRYGGNEQFF. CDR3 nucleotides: TGTGCCAGCCGCCGGTACGGGGGAAATGAGCAGTTCTTC.